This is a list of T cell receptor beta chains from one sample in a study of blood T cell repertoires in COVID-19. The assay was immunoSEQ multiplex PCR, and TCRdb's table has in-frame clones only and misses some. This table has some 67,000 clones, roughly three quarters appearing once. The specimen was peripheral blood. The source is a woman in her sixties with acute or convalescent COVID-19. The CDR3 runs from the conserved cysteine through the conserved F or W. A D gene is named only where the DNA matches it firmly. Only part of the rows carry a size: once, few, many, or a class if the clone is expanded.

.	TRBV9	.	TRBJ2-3	CASSPAAADTQYF	TGTGCCAGCAGCCCCGCCGCGGCAGATACGCAGTATTTT
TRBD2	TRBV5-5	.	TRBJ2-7	CASSRTSGAYEQYF	TGTGCCAGCAGCAGGACTAGCGGAGCCTACGAGCAGTACTTC
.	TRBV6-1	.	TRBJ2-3	CASSEQGGLRATQYF	TGTGCCAGCAGTGAACAGGGTGGGTTAAGGGCTACGCAGTATTTT
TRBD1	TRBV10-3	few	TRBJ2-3	CATRGQGGTDTQYF	TGTGCCACCCGAGGACAGGGAGGAACAGATACGCAGTATTTT
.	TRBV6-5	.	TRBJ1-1	CASSSRRGSDTEAFF	TGTGCCAGCAGTTCTCGGAGGGGCTCGGACACTGAAGCTTTCTTT
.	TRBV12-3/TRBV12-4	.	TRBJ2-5	CASSLGLEETQYF	TGTGCCAGCAGTTTAGGCCTAGAAGAGACCCAGTACTTC
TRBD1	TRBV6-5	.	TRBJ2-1	CASRLGQFNEQFF	TGTGCCAGCAGACTGGGACAGTTCAATGAGCAGTTCTTC
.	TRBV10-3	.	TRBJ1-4	CAISERLGGWDEKLFF	TGTGCCATCTCCGAAAGATTGGGGGGGTGGGATGAAAAACTGTTTTTT
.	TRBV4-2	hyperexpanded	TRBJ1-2	CASSHLGVVGGLPYGYTF	TGTGCCAGCAGCCATCTCGGGGTCGTTGGAGGGCTTCCTTATGGCTACACCTTC
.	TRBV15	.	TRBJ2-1	CATSREQGYEQFF	TGTGCCACCAGCAGAGAACAGGGTTATGAGCAGTTCTTC
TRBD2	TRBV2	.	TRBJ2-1	CASGGSGGYNEQFF	TGTGCCAGCGGTGGGAGCGGGGGATACAATGAGCAGTTCTTC
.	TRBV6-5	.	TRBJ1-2	CASSGEVFYGYTF	TGTGCCAGCTCGGGGGAGGTTTTCTATGGCTACACCTTC
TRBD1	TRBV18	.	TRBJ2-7	CASSQGLDRAPYEQYF	TGTGCCAGCTCACAAGGGTTGGACAGGGCCCCCTACGAGCAGTACTTC
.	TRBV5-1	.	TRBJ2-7	CASSLRQGPYEQYF	TGCGCCAGCAGCTTGAGGCAGGGCCCCTACGAGCAGTACTTC
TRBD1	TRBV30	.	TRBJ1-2	CAWSEDRDIDGYTF	TGTGCCTGGAGTGAAGACAGGGATATCGATGGCTACACCTTC
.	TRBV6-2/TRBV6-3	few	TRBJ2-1	CASSYPRETGKFF	TGTGCCAGCAGTTACCCTAGAGAAACAGGGAAGTTCTTC
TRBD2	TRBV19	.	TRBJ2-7	CASGSTSGPLSEQYF	TGTGCCAGTGGATCTACTAGCGGACCTCTGAGCGAGCAGTACTTC
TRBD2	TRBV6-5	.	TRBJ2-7	CASGWGGTLYEQYF	TGTGCCAGCGGTTGGGGGGGAACACTCTACGAGCAGTACTTC
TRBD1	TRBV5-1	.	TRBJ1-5	CASSYTGGQPQHF	TGCGCCAGCAGCTACACAGGGGGTCAGCCCCAGCATTTT
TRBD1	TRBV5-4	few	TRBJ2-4	CASSLKQGADIQYF	TGTGCCAGCAGCTTGAAACAGGGGGCTGACATTCAGTACTTC
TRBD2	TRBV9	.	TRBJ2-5	CASSMGLAGPLVETQYF	TGTGCCAGCAGCATGGGACTAGCGGGGCCTCTAGTAGAGACCCAGTACTTC
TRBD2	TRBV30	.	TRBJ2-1	CAFIHSGFREFF	TGTGCCTTCATTCATAGCGGGTTTCGGGAGTTCTTC
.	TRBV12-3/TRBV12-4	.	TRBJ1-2	CASSTQGNYGYTF	TGTGCCAGCAGCACACAGGGTAACTATGGCTACACCTTC
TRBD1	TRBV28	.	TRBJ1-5	CASSSQGKGNQPQHF	TGTGCCAGCAGTTCACAGGGGAAAGGCAATCAGCCCCAGCATTTT
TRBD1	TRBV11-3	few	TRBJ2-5	CASSLGTGGRQETQYF	TGTGCCAGCAGCTTGGGTACAGGGGGCCGGCAAGAGACCCAGTACTTC
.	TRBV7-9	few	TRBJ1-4	CASSEGQGNEKLFF	TGTGCCAGCAGCGAGGGACAAGGAAATGAAAAACTGTTTTTT
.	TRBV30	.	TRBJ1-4	CAWSFYRTEKLFF	TGTGCCTGGAGTTTCTATCGGACAGAAAAACTGTTTTTT
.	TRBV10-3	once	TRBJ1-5	CAISESNREQPQHF	TGTGCCATCAGTGAGTCGAACAGGGAGCAGCCCCAGCATTTT
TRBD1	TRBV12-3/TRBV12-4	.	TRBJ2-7	CASSLHRGFEQYF	TGTGCCAGCAGTTTACACAGGGGATTCGAGCAGTACTTC
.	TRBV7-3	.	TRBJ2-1	CASSLTGGNNEQFF	TGTGCCAGCAGCTTAACGGGGGGTAACAATGAGCAGTTCTTC
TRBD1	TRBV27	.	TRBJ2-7	CASSLDRVGEQYF	TGTGCCAGCAGTTTGGACAGGGTCGGCGAGCAGTACTTC
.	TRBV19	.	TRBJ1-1	CASKYRRENTEAFF	TGTGCCAGTAAATATAGGAGGGAGAACACTGAAGCTTTCTTT
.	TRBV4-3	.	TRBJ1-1	CASSQEAIANTEAFF	TGCGCCAGCAGCCAAGAAGCAATTGCGAACACTGAAGCTTTCTTT
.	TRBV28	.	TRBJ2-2	CASSIRLTNTGELFF	TGTGCCAGCAGTATCAGGTTGACGAACACCGGGGAGCTGTTTTTT
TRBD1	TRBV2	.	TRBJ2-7	CASAGQGANEQYF	TGTGCCAGCGCGGGACAGGGGGCAAACGAGCAGTACTTC
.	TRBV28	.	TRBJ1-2	CASSFYNITNYGYTF	TGTGCCAGCAGTTTTTATAACATCACTAACTATGGCTACACCTTC
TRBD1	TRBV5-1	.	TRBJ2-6	CASSTTGTGEFSGANVLTF	TGCGCCAGCAGCACAACCGGGACAGGGGAATTTTCTGGGGCCAACGTCCTGACTTTC
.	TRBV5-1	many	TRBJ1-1	CASSLDGVAAFF	TGCGCCAGCAGCTTGGACGGCGTAGCAGCTTTCTTT
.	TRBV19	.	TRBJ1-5	CASSPQYLPQHF	TGTGCCAGTAGTCCACAGTACCTTCCCCAGCATTTT
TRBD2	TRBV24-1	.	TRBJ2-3	CATSDSGLAGGPRTDTQYF	TGTGCCACCAGTGATTCCGGACTAGCGGGGGGCCCGAGAACAGATACGCAGTATTTT
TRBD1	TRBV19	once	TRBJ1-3	CASTDRAGNTIYF	TGTGCCAGCACGGACAGGGCTGGAAACACCATATATTTT
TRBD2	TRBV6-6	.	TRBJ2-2	CASSRVRQRGNLPNTGELFF	TGTGCCAGCAGCCGCGTTAGGCAGCGGGGCAACCTTCCGAACACCGGGGAGCTGTTTTTT
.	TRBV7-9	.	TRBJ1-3	CASSLSGAGNTIYF	TGTGCCAGCAGCTTATCGGGGGCTGGAAACACCATATATTTT
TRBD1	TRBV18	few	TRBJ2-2	CASSPQGDTGELFF	TGTGCCAGCTCACCGCAGGGGGACACCGGGGAGCTGTTTTTT
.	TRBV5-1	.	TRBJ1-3	CASSLATVDSGNTIYF	TGCGCCAGCAGCTTGGCCACGGTCGACTCTGGAAACACCATATATTTT
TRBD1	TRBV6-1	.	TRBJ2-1	CASSSGTGSNEQFF	TGTGCCAGCAGCTCCGGGACAGGGTCCAATGAGCAGTTCTTC
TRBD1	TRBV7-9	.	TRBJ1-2	CASSPGQGLIYGYTF	TGTGCCAGCAGCCCCGGACAGGGCCTCATCTATGGCTACACCTTC
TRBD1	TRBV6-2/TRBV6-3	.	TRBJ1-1	CASSYFPGTGGLMDTEAFF	TGTGCCAGCAGTTACTTTCCTGGGACAGGAGGACTCATGGACACTGAAGCTTTCTTT